This note documents a single T cell receptor (beta chain) sequence. These data are taken from a study of blood T cell repertoires in COVID-19. Across the whole study: Nucleic acid was either cDNA or gDNA, and it came from T cells, B-cell-depleted T cells, or PBMCs.

The protocol was immunoSEQ multiplex PCR, while the TCRdb copy is restricted to in-frame clones and leaves out a portion. This sample has approximately 230,000 clones; about 91% occur once, and the top ten carry roughly 6.8%. The sample consisted of peripheral blood. The TCR originated in a woman aged 25 to 39 with COVID-19, enrolled during active disease.

The CDR3 DNA reads as TGTGCCATCGAAAAGAACAGGGGGGCGAACACCGGGGAGCTGTTTTTT. It translates to CAIEKNRGANTGELFF. The gene calls are TRBV10-3 and TRBJ2-2; 8 bases align to TRBD1. V shed 8 bases and J 0 bases; nucleotides not matched to a gene: 8. The CDR3 length is 16 residues. Germline assignment: CDR1 ENHRY and CDR2 SYGVKD.